This T cell receptor (beta chain) was sequenced in a study of cytomegalovirus exposure and HLA in healthy donors. The PCR contained 60 Vbeta and 13 Jbeta primers. Data came from immunoSEQ multiplex PCR; TCRdb stores just in-frame clones and leaves some out. The sample contains 120,000 or so clones, roughly four fifths of which appear only once. Study outcomes and limitations: In vitro, a few CMV-associated chains proved specific for CMV antigens. A later analysis showed TCR association rates differing by HLA locus, peaking at DRB1 and lowest at HLA-C. Analysis was performed later, and it showed HLA-associated TCR beta chains to be more clonally expanded than equally common others. Earlier analysis looked at TCR beta V segments, and most were productive about 90% or about 30% of the time.

This clone came up once. The antigen remains unidentified. The CDR3 has 14 amino acids. Germline V lookup: CDR1 LNHDA, CDR2 SQIVND (reference sequence). V shed 5 bases and J 4 bases; nucleotides not matched to a gene: 6. The J gene is TRBJ2-7, the V gene TRBV19, with TRBD1 identical over 9 bases. The sequenced sample consisted of PBMCs. This TCR derives from a woman aged 40 to 55 in good health and CMV-seropositive. Written as DNA, the CDR3 is TGTGCCAGTAGTGCCGGGACAGGGTTTTACGAGCAGTACTTC. Protein: CASSAGTGFYEQYF.